The next 19 T cell receptor beta chains were all read from a single sample in a study of T-cell memory formation after mild COVID-19. TCRdb re-analysed the 5' RACE reads in MiXCR, keeping a single row per CDR3 protein. The table records fewer than 450,000 distinct CDR3 sequences, more than 20% of them present only once. Sample: PBMCs or a T cell subset sorted from them (not recorded which). The receptor source for this set is an adult woman who had mild COVID-19 (a few samples of this study predate the infection). Cell type and time point are not known.

The CDR3 coding sequence is TGTGCCACCAGTGATCCCGGCAGGGGGCACGAGACCCAGTACTTC. Its translation is CATSDPGRGHETQYF. The chain employs TRBV24-1 and TRBJ2-5, with 8 positions matching TRBD1. The V gene end was trimmed by 3 bases and the J gene end by 5 bases; junction bases not matched to a gene: 7. This CDR3 has 15 amino acids. From germline, CDR1 is KGHDR and CDR2 SFDVKD.

This chain connects TRBV25-1 to TRBJ1-1, with D maybe TRBD1 (6 bases). V shed 3 bases and J shed 5 bases, with 13 bases lying between them. Germline CDR1 is MGHDK and CDR2 is SYGVNS. This CDR3 is 14 amino acids long. The CDR3 loop is CASSDQQGWTEAFF. CDR3 DNA sequence: TGTGCCAGCAGTGATCAACAGGGTTGGACTGAAGCTTTCTTT.

This clonotype was seen a few times. The rearrangement uses TRBV7-8 and TRBJ1-5; tentatively, D is TRBD1 (5 bases). Trimming left V 5 bases short and J 0 bases short, with 14 bases between. The germline V gene has CDR1 SGHVS and CDR2 FQNEAQ. There are 16 residues in the CDR3. This chain's CDR3 is CASSPGTLNSNQPQHF. The CDR3 coding sequence is TGTGCCAGCAGCCCGGGGACTTTAAATAGCAATCAGCCCCAGCATTTT.

This clonotype was observed a few times. The chain joins TRBV4-1 to TRBJ2-3; D is uncertain. CDR1 and CDR2 (germline): MGHRA, YSYEKL. The CDR3 extends over 15 amino acids. Deletions cut 8 bases from V and 0 bases from J, with 15 bases between. CDR3 nucleotides: TGCGCCAGCTCCCGGCGTTCCCCTAGCACAGATACGCAGTATTTT. The encoded protein is CASSRRSPSTDTQYF.

The table lists this clonotype with a few counts. This chain uses TRBV7-8 with TRBJ2-1; 9 positions agree with TRBD2. Germline-derived CDR1 and CDR2 are SGHVS and FQNEAQ. The ends lost 7 bases at V and 6 bases at J; junction bases unmatched: 13. The CDR3 is 16 residues long. The CDR3 is CASTLLGGGASNEQFF. CDR3 nucleotides: TGTGCCAGCACCCTACTGGGCGGGGGGGCCTCCAATGAGCAGTTCTTC.

The rearrangement links TRBV2 to TRBJ2-7, with D perhaps matching TRBD1 (6 bases). CDR1 and CDR2 (germline): SNHLY, FYNNEI. CDR3 length: 14 amino acids. V dropped 5 bases and J dropped 2 bases, with 13 bases sitting between them. This CDR3 reads CASSQGDNPYEQYF. The DNA for the CDR3 is TGTGCCAGCAGTCAAGGGGACAATCCCTACGAGCAGTACTTC.

This rearrangement joins TRBV20-1 to TRBJ2-1; perhaps TRBD1 as D (6 bases). V was shortened by 6 bases and J by 4 bases, with 13 bases between the two germline ends. Germline CDR1 DFQATT, CDR2 SNEGSKA (reference sequence). The CDR3 is made up of 13 amino acids. In nucleotides, the CDR3 is TGCAGTGCCTCAACAGGACAGTACAATGAGCAGTTCTTC. It codes for CSASTGQYNEQFF.

This clonotype was found a few times. CDR3 protein: CASRSLAGDNEQFF. The CDR3, as DNA: TGCGCCAGCAGGTCTCTAGCGGGAGACAATGAGCAGTTCTTC. The rearrangement joins TRBV5-1 to TRBJ2-1; 10 bases align to TRBD2. J gave up 5 bases and V 5 bases, and 4 bases lay outside the gene matches. Germline lookup yields CDR1 SGHRS and CDR2 YFSETQ. The CDR3 spans 14 residues.

V usage is TRBV20-1 and J usage is TRBJ1-5, with no clear D. Germline assignment: CDR1 DFQATT and CDR2 SNEGSKA (reference sequence). The CDR3 is 15 amino acids. The V end was cut by 3 bases, the J end by 7 bases, with 19 bases between. CDR3 coding DNA: TGCAGTGCTAGTCAGCTGGGAAAACCAGACCAGCCCCAGCATTTT. Residues: CSASQLGKPDQPQHF.

The rearrangement uses TRBV7-3 and TRBJ2-3; 14 bases match TRBD2. Germline V gene lookup returns CDR1 SGHTA and CDR2 FQGTGA. This CDR3 has 18 amino acids. Germline trimming cut 0 bases from V and 4 bases from J; bases unmatched to any gene: 6. The CDR3 nucleotides read TGTGCCAGCAGCTTAACAGGGACTAGCGGGGGATTCCCAGATACGCAGTATTTT. It yields the protein CASSLTGTSGGFPDTQYF.

The chain links TRBV4-1 to TRBJ1-2, with 7 bases fitting TRBD1. Germline V gene data show CDR1 as MGHRA and CDR2 as YSYEKL. Unmatched junction bases numbered 8, after V lost 6 bases and J lost 4 bases. The CDR3 length is 14 residues. CDR3 region: CASSRDTGAYGYTF. The CDR3 nucleotides read TGCGCCAGCAGTCGAGACACAGGGGCCTATGGCTACACCTTC.

This clonotype was recorded a few times. This chain links TRBV6-5 with TRBJ1-1, with D uncertain. There are 10 residues in the CDR3. The germline gives CDR1 MNHEY, CDR2 SVGAGI. The V and J ends lost 8 bases and 8 bases respectively, with 9 bases between them. CDR3 in amino acids: CASGDNEAFF. The CDR3 DNA reads as TGTGCCAGCGGCGACAACGAAGCTTTCTTT.

The rearrangement uses TRBV12-3 or TRBV12-4 and TRBJ1-5; a possible D gene is TRBD1 (6 bases). The CDR3 has 13 residues. V dropped 8 bases and J dropped 6 bases, with 14 bases sitting between them. The DNA of the CDR3 is TGTGCCAGCGGAGACAGGCCGGGTCAGCCCCAGCATTTT. It specifies CASGDRPGQPQHF.

The rearrangement uses TRBV5-1 and TRBJ2-7; no firm D call. The CDR3 consists of 13 residues. The germline CDR1 and CDR2 sequences are SGHRS and YFSETQ. Trimming left V 0 bases short and J 7 bases short, with 11 bases between. CDR3 coding DNA: TGCGCCAGCAGCTTGGTTGTCCCTGTGGAGCAGTACTTC. This gives the protein CASSLVVPVEQYF.

This sequence joins TRBV9 and TRBJ2-7; D uncertain. Germline V lookup: CDR1 SGDLS, CDR2 YYNGEE. Trimming cost V 1 base and J 6 bases, with 8 bases left between them. The CDR3 sequence is 12 residues long. This chain's CDR3 is CASSVWGGEQYF. CDR3 nucleotide sequence: TGTGCCAGCAGCGTATGGGGTGGCGAGCAGTACTTC.

This clonotype turned up a few times. The gene calls are TRBV7-9 and TRBJ2-7; D is possibly TRBD2 (6 bases). Looked up from germline, CDR1 is SEHNR and CDR2 is FQNEAQ (reference sequence). The CDR3 extends over 13 amino acids. V dropped 8 bases and J dropped 3 bases, with 14 bases sitting between them. The CDR3 here is CASGGSRNYEQYF. For the CDR3, the DNA is TGTGCCAGCGGGGGGTCGAGGAACTACGAGCAGTACTTC.

This clonotype was detected only a few times. This rearrangement joins TRBV6-6 to TRBJ2-3, with 9 bases lining up with TRBD1. Per the germline V gene, CDR1 is MNHNY and CDR2 is SVGAGI (reference sequence). The CDR3 contains 16 residues. V trimming: 6 bases; J trimming: 2 bases; junction bases outside the gene matches: 9. CDR3 sequence: CASSWTGVDPTDTQYF. As DNA, the CDR3 is TGTGCCAGCAGCTGGACAGGGGTTGATCCCACAGATACGCAGTATTTT.

The CDR3 loop is CAIGGQGGLGTEAFF. The CDR3 DNA reads as TGTGCCATCGGAGGGCAGGGGGGCTTGGGCACTGAAGCTTTCTTT. The chain has TRBV10-3 and TRBJ1-1; TRBD1 aligns across 7 bases. In germline, CDR1 is ENHRY, CDR2 SYGVKD. The CDR3 loop spans 15 amino acids. Losses at the gene ends were 8 bases for V and 4 bases for J; bases not matched to a gene: 13.

Here the CDR3 DNA reads TGTGCCAGCAGCTTAGGACAGGAGAAGTTCCACGAGCAGTACTTC. Protein sequence: CASSLGQEKFHEQYF. The V and J genes are TRBV7-9 and TRBJ2-7; tentatively, D is TRBD1 (6 bases). This CDR3 has 15 residues. Germline CDR1 reads SEHNR; CDR2 reads FQNEAQ (reference sequence). Trimming left V 1 base short and J 5 bases short, with 15 bases between.